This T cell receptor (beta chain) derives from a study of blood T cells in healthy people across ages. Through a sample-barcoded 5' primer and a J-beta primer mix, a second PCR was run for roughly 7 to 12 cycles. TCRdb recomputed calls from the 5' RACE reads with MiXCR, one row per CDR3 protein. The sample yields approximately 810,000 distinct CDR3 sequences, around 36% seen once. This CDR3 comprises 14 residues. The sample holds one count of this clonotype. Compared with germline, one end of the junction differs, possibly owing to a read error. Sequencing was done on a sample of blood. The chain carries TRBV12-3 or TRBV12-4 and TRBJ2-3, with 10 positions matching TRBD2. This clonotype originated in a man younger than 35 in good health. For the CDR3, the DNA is TGTGCCAGCAGACGGACTAGCGGCCCAGATGCGCAGTATTTT. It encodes CASRRTSGPDAQYF.